This T cell receptor beta chain appears in the sequencing data of a study of CD8 T cells in ankylosing spondylitis. Germline CDR1 SGHRS, CDR2 YFSETQ. This CDR3 is 14 amino acids long. Trimming took off 1 base at V and 5 bases at J, with 10 bases between the two ends. A few counts support this clonotype. Antigen unknown. Whole-study results and caveats: Within ankylosing spondylitis blood, a TCR beta motif made up of eight or nine highly homologous variants appeared to be characteristic.

Each CDR3 protein gets one entry after TCRdb re-called the 5' RACE reads with MiXCR. This table holds fewer than 550,000 distinct CDR3 sequences, roughly 5.3% found once. The sample consisted of blood, either unsorted or a sorted T cell fraction (not recorded which). The sequence derives from a male donor with ankylosing spondylitis. The V and J genes are TRBV5-1 and TRBJ1-5; tentative D call: TRBD1 (6 bases). CDR3 loop: CASSLTGLDQPQHF. The CDR3 DNA sequence: TGCGCCAGCAGCTTGACAGGGTTGGATCAGCCCCAGCATTTT.